This T cell receptor (beta chain) was retrieved from a study of blood T cells in healthy people across ages. Whole-study results and caveats: Long-lived donors had more naive CD4+ cells and higher diversity than aged donors.

A J-beta primer mix and a sample-barcoded 5' primer were used in a second PCR of about 7 to 11 cycles. A template-switch adaptor that had 12 random nucleotides put a tag on each cDNA molecule. TCRdb re-called the 5' RACE reads through MiXCR, storing one row per CDR3 protein. The sample holds more than 900,000 distinct CDR3 sequences, roughly 24% seen once. Healthy Caucasian individuals from Russia aged roughly 6 to 90 served as donors. The V and J ends lost 3 bases and 7 bases respectively, with 12 bases between them. There are 14 residues in the CDR3. Germline V gene lookup returns CDR1 KGHDR and CDR2 SFDVKD. To note about this clonotype: Its specificity is not known.

These same records also appear under a second study, on T cells of mothers and their children. This second study notes: Slightly higher but non-significant overlap marked related mother-child pairs versus unrelated pairs.

The rearrangement links TRBV24-1 to TRBJ2-1, with D uncertain. The material sequenced was blood. This sequence originates from a girl aged 2-10 years in good health. CDR3 DNA sequence: TGTGCCACCAGTGATGCATTTCGTTGGAATGAGCAGTTCTTC. Its protein is CATSDAFRWNEQFF.